This TCR beta chain was identified in a study of a mutant IDH1 vaccine in newly diagnosed glioma. In the study overall: Onset of vaccination occurred 4-6 weeks following radiotherapy alone, or with temozolomide cycles.

As for time point: week 11, during vaccination. A 20-mer mutant IDH1 peptide at 300 ug was injected subcutaneously with topical imiquimod. A word on this clone: Its specificity is not known.

The CDR3 runs to 13 residues. Deletions cut 4 bases from V and 13 bases from J, with 14 bases between. From germline, CDR1 is SGHTA and CDR2 FQGNSA. Clones were sequenced by immunoSEQ multiplex PCR, and TCRdb holds only the in-frame ones, with some missing. The top ten hold 5.5% to 7% of the sample, which has tens of thousands of clones, about 80% seen once. This clonotype originated in a man over 45 with glioma. This chain links TRBV7-2 with TRBJ1-6; D remains unclear. The source material was PBMCs, sampled from a glioma patient whose treatment included an IDH1 peptide vaccine. The CDR3: CASSSGLPDPLHF. Written as DNA, the CDR3 is TGTGCCAGCAGCTCCGGGCTACCCGACCCCCTCCACTTT.